This T cell receptor beta chain emerged from a study of T cell responses to AZD1222 COVID-19 vaccine. With regard to this clone: The antigen is not known.

Study results and caveats: Vaccine-associated CD4 TCRs spanned spike, dominant at 160-218 and 743-854. Possibly, clonal diversity was underestimated; donors were largely white British and included more females.

The data were produced by immunoSEQ multiplex PCR, yet TCRdb's version contains in-frame clones alone and is incomplete. The table records about 160,000 clones, under 95% of them present only once. The material sequenced was peripheral blood, taken 28 days after the second AZD1222 dose. The origin of this receptor is an adult who received the AZD1222 COVID-19 vaccine.

The CDR3 region has the DNA TGCGCCAGCAGCTTGGACAGGGAGGGGGAAAAACTGTTTTTT. Its protein is CASSLDREGEKLFF. This rearrangement joins TRBV5-1 to TRBJ1-4, with a possible D match to TRBD1 (6 bases). Trimming cost V 0 bases and J 8 bases, with 11 bases left between them. From germline, CDR1 is SGHRS and CDR2 YFSETQ. This CDR3 has 14 amino acids.